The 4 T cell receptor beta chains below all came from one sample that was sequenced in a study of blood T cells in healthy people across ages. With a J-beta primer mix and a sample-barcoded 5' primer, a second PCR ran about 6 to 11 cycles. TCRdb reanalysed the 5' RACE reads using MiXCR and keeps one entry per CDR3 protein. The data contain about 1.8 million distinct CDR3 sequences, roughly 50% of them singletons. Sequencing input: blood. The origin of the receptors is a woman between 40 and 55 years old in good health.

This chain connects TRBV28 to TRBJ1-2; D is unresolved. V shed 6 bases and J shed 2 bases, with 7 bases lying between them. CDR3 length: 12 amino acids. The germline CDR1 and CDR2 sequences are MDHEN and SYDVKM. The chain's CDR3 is CASRDQNYGYTF. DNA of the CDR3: TGTGCCAGCAGGGACCAAAACTATGGCTACACCTTC.

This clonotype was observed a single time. CDR3: CASSLGSVINYGYTF. The CDR3 nucleotides are TGCGCCAGCAGCTTGGGGTCAGTCATAAACTATGGCTACACCTTC. This chain connects TRBV5-1 to TRBJ1-2; D unresolved. Between the trimmed V and J ends, which lost 0 bases and 2 bases, there was a span of 11 bases. CDR1 is SGHRS and CDR2 is YFSETQ in the germline V gene. The CDR3 runs 15 residues.

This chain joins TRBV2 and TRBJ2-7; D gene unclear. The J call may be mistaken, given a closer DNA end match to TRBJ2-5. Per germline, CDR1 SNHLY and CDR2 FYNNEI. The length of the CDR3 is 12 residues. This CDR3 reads CASSEYVETQYF. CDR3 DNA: TGTGCCAGCAGTGAATATGTAGAGACCCAGTACTTC.

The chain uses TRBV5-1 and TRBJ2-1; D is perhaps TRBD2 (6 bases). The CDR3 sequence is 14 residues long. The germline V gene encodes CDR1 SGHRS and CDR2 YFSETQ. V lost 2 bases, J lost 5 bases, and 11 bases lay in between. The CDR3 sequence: CASSLGIADNEQFF. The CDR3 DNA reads TGCGCCAGCAGCTTAGGAATAGCGGACAATGAGCAGTTCTTC.